These 20 T cell receptor beta chains share one sample of origin, sequenced in a study of blood T cell repertoires in COVID-19. Some clones are missing from TCRdb's copy, which holds only in-frame ones; the method was immunoSEQ multiplex PCR. The sample yields 150,000 or so clones, approximately 91% seen once. The sequenced sample consisted of peripheral blood. These receptors came from a woman aged 70-85 years with acute or convalescent COVID-19.

This chain joins TRBV20-1 and TRBJ2-3; a weak D match, TRBD1 (6 bases). CDR1 and CDR2 (germline): DFQATT, SNEGSKA (reference sequence). The CDR3 contains 11 residues. The V end was cut by 6 bases, the J end by 10 bases, with 14 bases between. CDR3 region: CSAPTGRAQYF. The DNA for the CDR3 is TGCAGTGCCCCAACAGGGCGGGCGCAGTATTTT.

The gene calls are TRBV5-1 and TRBJ2-5; 7 nucleotides match TRBD1. Trimming at V came to 4 bases and at J to 4 bases, leaving 13 bases not matched to a gene. Looked up from germline, CDR1 is SGHRS and CDR2 is YFSETQ. This CDR3 is built from 16 residues. DNA of the CDR3: TGCGCCAGCAGCGCCCGACAGGGCTTTACGACAGAGACCCAGTACTTC. This codes for CASSARQGFTTETQYF.

This clone has ten or more counts. The J gene is TRBJ2-3, the V gene TRBV20-1, with 9 nucleotides matching TRBD1. This CDR3 has 15 amino acids. Germline lookup yields CDR1 DFQATT and CDR2 SNEGSKA (reference sequence). Trimming took 3 bases from V and 6 from J; bases not matched to a gene: 10. The CDR3 nucleotides are TGCAGTGCTAGTCCCGGGACAGGGAGGGGGGATACGCAGTATTTT. Translated: CSASPGTGRGDTQYF.

CDR3 sequence (DNA): TGTGCCAGTAGTATCCGGGACAGAAATGAAAAACTGTTTTTT. This gives the protein CASSIRDRNEKLFF. The chain joins TRBV19 to TRBJ1-4; 7 bases agree with TRBD1. Germline CDR1 LNHDA, CDR2 SQIVND (reference sequence). V lost 3 bases to trimming and J lost 5 bases; unmatched junction nucleotides: 3. The CDR3 contains 14 residues.

The chain recombines TRBV25-1 with TRBJ1-2; D is possibly TRBD1 (5 bases). The V gene lost 1 base and the J gene lost 8 bases, with 23 bases spanning the gap. Germline lookup yields CDR1 MGHDK and CDR2 SYGVNS. The CDR3 spans 17 residues. The CDR3: CASSESAAPGLEGGYTF. CDR3 bases: TGTGCCAGCAGTGAATCTGCAGCCCCGGGGCTGGAGGGGGGCTACACCTTC.

The chain uses TRBV30 and TRBJ1-1; 7 bases are shared with TRBD1. The germline gives CDR1 GTSNPN, CDR2 SVGIG (reference sequence). V dropped 0 bases and J dropped 1; count of bases not matched to a gene: 8. The CDR3 contains 16 residues. The CDR3: CAWSVQGGLGNTEAFF. CDR3 DNA sequence: TGTGCCTGGAGTGTACAAGGGGGCCTAGGGAACACTGAAGCTTTCTTT.

This clone was detected only once. J is TRBJ2-2 and V is TRBV19; 10 bases agree with TRBD2. Germline values: CDR1 LNHDA, CDR2 SQIVND (reference sequence). The length of the CDR3 is 15 residues. Trimming cost V 4 bases and J 6 bases; bases outside gene matches: 5. CDR3 sequence (DNA): TGTGCCAGTAGTACGCAGACTAGCGGGTCCGGGGAGCTGTTTTTT. Protein: CASSTQTSGSGELFF.

The rearrangement links TRBV25-1 to TRBJ1-6; maybe TRBD1 (6 bases). The ends were cut back, 2 bases at V and 6 bases at J, with 14 bases in the middle. The germline V gene has CDR1 MGHDK and CDR2 SYGVNS. The CDR3 has 16 amino acids. This CDR3 reads CASSEAGASGNSPLHF. The CDR3 region has the DNA TGTGCCAGCAGTGAAGCGGGGGCGTCGGGTAATTCACCCCTCCACTTT. The full variable domain, completed using reference TRBV25-1 and TRBJ1-6, is EADIYQTPRYLVIGTGKKITLECSQTMGHDKMYWYQQDPGMELHLIHYSYGVNSTEKGDLSSESTVSRIRTEHFPLTLESARPSHTSQYLCASSEAGASGNSPLHFGNGTRLTVT.

The rearrangement uses TRBV7-3 and TRBJ1-1, with D possibly being TRBD1 (6 bases). The CDR3 is 13 residues long. V lost 5 bases and J 4 bases, leaving 11 bases between the germline ends. Germline V gene sequence: CDR1 SGHTA, CDR2 FQGTGA. This chain's CDR3 is CASSLGGATEAFF. Written as DNA, the CDR3 is TGTGCCAGCAGCCTTGGGGGGGCCACTGAAGCTTTCTTT.

This chain connects TRBV19 to TRBJ1-5, with D possibly matching TRBD1 (6 bases). This CDR3 is 16 amino acids long. Trimming took off 4 bases at V and 0 bases at J, with 13 bases between the two ends. Germline values: CDR1 LNHDA, CDR2 SQIVND (reference sequence). In DNA, the CDR3 is TGTGCCAGTAGTACAAGGGCAGGGGATAGCAATCAGCCCCAGCATTTT. Translating gives CASSTRAGDSNQPQHF.

The rearrangement joins TRBV24-1 to TRBJ2-4, with a weak D call TRBD1 (6 bases). V lost 9 bases and J 1 base, leaving 27 bases between the germline ends. The CDR3 runs 19 residues. Germline assignment: CDR1 KGHDR and CDR2 SFDVKD. The chain's CDR3 is CATGEYRAQTRVAKNIQYF. In DNA, the CDR3 is TGTGCCACCGGAGAGTACAGGGCACAGACTCGAGTCGCCAAAAACATTCAGTACTTC.

This clone appeared a single time. V and J are TRBV3-1 (or the pseudogene TRBV3-2) and TRBJ1-4; D unresolved. V lost 0 bases to trimming and J lost 5 bases, with 13 bases between them. CDR3 size: 16 residues. Germline V gene data show CDR1 as LGHDT and CDR2 as YNNKEL (reference sequence). CDR3: CASSQDFGSTNEKLFF. The CDR3 DNA reads TGTGCCAGCAGCCAAGATTTCGGGTCGACGAATGAAAAACTGTTTTTT.

The chain joins TRBV5-3 to TRBJ1-5; D not resolved. TRBV5-3 is designated an ORF whose function remains uncertain. The CDR3 sequence is 15 residues long. Trimming shortened V by 5 bases and J by 3 bases, and 15 bases separated the two germline ends. CDR3 DNA: TGTGCCAGAAGTTCGTCCTGGGCGCACAATCAGCCCCAGCATTTT. It translates to CARSSSWAHNQPQHF.

The CDR3 DNA sequence: TGTGCCAGAGACAGGGGGAATCAGCCCCAGCATTTT. Translating gives CARDRGNQPQHF. The rearrangement joins TRBV21-1 to TRBJ1-5; the D segment call TRBD1 is taken from the table without a DNA check. TRBV21-1 counts as a pseudogene. This CDR3 contains 12 residues.

The V call is TRBV6-1, the J call TRBJ2-7; 10 bases fit TRBD2. Unmatched junction bases numbered 3, after V lost 2 bases and J lost 2 bases. The CDR3 contains 15 residues. Per germline, CDR1 MNHNS and CDR2 SASEGT. In DNA, the CDR3 is TGTGCCAGCAGTGAAATGCTAGCGGGGGCCTACGAGCAGTACGTC. The encoded protein is CASSEMLAGAYEQYV.

The chain links TRBV6-1 to TRBJ1-1, with 7 bases lining up with TRBD1. This CDR3 comprises 13 residues. The V gene end was trimmed by 2 bases and the J gene end by 4 bases; junction bases not matched to a gene: 1. Germline CDR1 is MNHNS and CDR2 is SASEGT. CDR3 DNA sequence: TGTGCCAGCAGTGAACGACAGGGCACTGAAGCTTTCTTT. Protein: CASSERQGTEAFF.

The chain uses TRBV19 and TRBJ2-1, with D possibly matching TRBD1 (7 bases). Germline V gene data show CDR1 as LNHDA and CDR2 as SQIVND (reference sequence). Trimming stripped 4 bases from V and 0 bases from J, with 10 bases between. The CDR3 spans 15 residues. CDR3: CASSRGDSSYNEQFF. CDR3 coding DNA: TGTGCCAGTAGTAGGGGGGACAGCTCCTACAATGAGCAGTTCTTC.

This rearrangement joins TRBV13 to TRBJ2-3; D ambiguous. V gave up 2 bases and J gave up 0 bases, with 9 bases separating them. The CDR3 consists of 15 residues. Germline V CDR1 and CDR2: PRHDT, FYEKMQ (reference sequence). CDR3 sequence: CASSLLAGSTDTQYF. Written as DNA, the CDR3 is TGTGCCAGCAGCTTATTAGCCGGGAGCACAGATACGCAGTATTTT.

The chain recombines TRBV19 with TRBJ1-5; 9 bases are shared with TRBD1. There are 14 residues in the CDR3. Germline CDR1 LNHDA, CDR2 SQIVND (reference sequence). After removal of 7 bases from V and 3 bases from J, the junction contained 4 bases not matched to a gene. CDR3 sequence reads: CASIRTGVNQPQHF. The CDR3 DNA sequence: TGTGCCAGTATCAGGACAGGGGTCAATCAGCCCCAGCATTTT.

V and J are TRBV14 and TRBJ2-1; 8 nucleotides agree with TRBD2. Germline V gives CDR1 SGHDN, CDR2 FVKESK. The trim removed 0 bases at V and 9 bases at J, leaving 7 bases unmatched. The length of the CDR3 is 15 residues. This chain's CDR3 is CASSQEAGGYTEQFF. The CDR3 coding sequence is TGTGCCAGCAGCCAAGAGGCGGGGGGTTATACTGAGCAGTTCTTC.